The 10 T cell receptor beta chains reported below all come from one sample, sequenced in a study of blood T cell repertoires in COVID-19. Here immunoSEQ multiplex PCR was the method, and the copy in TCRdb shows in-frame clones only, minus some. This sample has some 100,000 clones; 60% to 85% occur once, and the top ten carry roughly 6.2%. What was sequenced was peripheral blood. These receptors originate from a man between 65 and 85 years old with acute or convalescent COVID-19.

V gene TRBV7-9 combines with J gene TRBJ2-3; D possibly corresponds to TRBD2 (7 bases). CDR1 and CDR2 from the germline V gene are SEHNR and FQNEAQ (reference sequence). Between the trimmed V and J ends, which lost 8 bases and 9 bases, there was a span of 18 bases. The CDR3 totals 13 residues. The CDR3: CASGGGGVETQYF. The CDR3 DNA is TGTGCCAGCGGAGGGGGGGGAGTAGAAACGCAGTATTTT.

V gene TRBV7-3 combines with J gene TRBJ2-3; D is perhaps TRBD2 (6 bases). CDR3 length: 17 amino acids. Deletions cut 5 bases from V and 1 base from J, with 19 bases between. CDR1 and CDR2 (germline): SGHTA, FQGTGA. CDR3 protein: CASSPGAGRSRTDTQYF. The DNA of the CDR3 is TGTGCCAGCAGCCCCGGGGCGGGGCGTTCCCGCACAGATACGCAGTATTTT.

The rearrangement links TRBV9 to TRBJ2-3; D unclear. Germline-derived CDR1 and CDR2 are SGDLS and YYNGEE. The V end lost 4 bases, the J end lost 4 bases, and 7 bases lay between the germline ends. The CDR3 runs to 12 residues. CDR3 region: CASSQQPDTQYF. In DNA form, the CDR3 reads TGTGCCAGCAGCCAACAGCCAGATACGCAGTATTTT.

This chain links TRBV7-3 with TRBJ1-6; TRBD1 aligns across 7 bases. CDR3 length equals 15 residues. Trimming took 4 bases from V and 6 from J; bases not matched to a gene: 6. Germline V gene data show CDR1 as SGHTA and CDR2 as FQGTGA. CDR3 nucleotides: TGTGCCAGCAGCTACAGACAGGGCTTTAATTCACCCCTCCACTTT. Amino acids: CASSYRQGFNSPLHF.

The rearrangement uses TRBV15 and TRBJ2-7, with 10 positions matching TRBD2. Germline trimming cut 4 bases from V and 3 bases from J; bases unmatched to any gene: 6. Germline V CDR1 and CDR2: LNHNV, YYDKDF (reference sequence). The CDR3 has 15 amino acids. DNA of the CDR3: TGTGCCACCAGCAATACTAGCGGGGTGTACTACGAGCAGTACTTC. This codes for CATSNTSGVYYEQYF.

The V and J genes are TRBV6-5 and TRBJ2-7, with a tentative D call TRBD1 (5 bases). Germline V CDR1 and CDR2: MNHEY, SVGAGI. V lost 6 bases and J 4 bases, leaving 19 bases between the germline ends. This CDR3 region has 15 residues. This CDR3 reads CASSVRDSEGYEQYF. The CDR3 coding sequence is TGTGCCAGCAGCGTCCGAGACAGCGAAGGGTACGAGCAGTACTTC.

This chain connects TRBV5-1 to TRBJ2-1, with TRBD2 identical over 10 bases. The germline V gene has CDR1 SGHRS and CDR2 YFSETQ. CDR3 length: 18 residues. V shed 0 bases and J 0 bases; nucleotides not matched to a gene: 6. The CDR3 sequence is CASSLGWTSGYSYNEQFF. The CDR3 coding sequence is TGCGCCAGCAGCTTGGGATGGACTAGCGGATACTCCTACAATGAGCAGTTCTTC.

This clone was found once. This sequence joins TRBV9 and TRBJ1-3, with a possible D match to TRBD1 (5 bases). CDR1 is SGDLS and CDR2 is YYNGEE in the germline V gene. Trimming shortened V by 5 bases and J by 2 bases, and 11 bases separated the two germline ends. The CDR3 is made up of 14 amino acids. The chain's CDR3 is CASRSTEPGNTIYF. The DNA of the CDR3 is TGTGCCAGCAGATCGACAGAGCCTGGAAACACCATATATTTT.

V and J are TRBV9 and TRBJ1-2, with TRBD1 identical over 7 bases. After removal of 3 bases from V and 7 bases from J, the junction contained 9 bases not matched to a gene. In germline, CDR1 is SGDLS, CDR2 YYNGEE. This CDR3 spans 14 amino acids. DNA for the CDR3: TGTGCCAGCAGCGCCGGACAGGCTGGCGCTGGCTACACCTTC. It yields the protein CASSAGQAGAGYTF.

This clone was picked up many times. CDR3 DNA: TGTGCCTGGAGTCTATACAGGGGGCGGGAGCCCCAGCATTTT. This translates into CAWSLYRGREPQHF. The V call is TRBV30, the J call TRBJ1-5; TRBD1 matches 9 bases. J gave up 8 bases and V 2 bases, and 7 bases lay outside the gene matches. The CDR3 runs to 14 residues. Looked up from germline, CDR1 is GTSNPN and CDR2 is SVGIG (reference sequence).